This record concerns one TCR beta chain sequence. No antigen is known for it. V trimming: 5 bases; J trimming: 6 bases; junction bases outside the gene matches: 4. This CDR3 comprises 14 residues. Germline values: CDR1 SGHAT, CDR2 FQNNGV. The repertoire was sequenced with immunoSEQ multiplex PCR; TCRdb's copy has only in-frame clones and lacks some. Seen here are 65,000 to 85,000 clones, approximately 88% observed once, and the top ten hold about 0.6%. This sample is drawn from a study of OX40 agonist ivuxolimab in advanced cancers. People who had autoimmune disease history or systemic immunosuppression were excluded. Study-wide findings and caveats: No determination was made of the antigen specificity of the expanded peripheral T cells. In a subset of nonresponders, normalized T-cell clonal expansion was also low.

This sequence was found in an adult with an advanced solid tumor such as melanoma, head and neck, liver or kidney cancer. The rearrangement links TRBV11-2 to TRBJ1-4; 9 bases are a match to TRBD1. The specimen was CD4+ or CD8+ T cells sorted from blood, collected in a trial of the OX40 agonist ivuxolimab. CDR3 bases: TGTGCCAGCAGCAGACAGGGGGGGTATGAAAAACTGTTTTTT. This codes for CASSRQGGYEKLFF.